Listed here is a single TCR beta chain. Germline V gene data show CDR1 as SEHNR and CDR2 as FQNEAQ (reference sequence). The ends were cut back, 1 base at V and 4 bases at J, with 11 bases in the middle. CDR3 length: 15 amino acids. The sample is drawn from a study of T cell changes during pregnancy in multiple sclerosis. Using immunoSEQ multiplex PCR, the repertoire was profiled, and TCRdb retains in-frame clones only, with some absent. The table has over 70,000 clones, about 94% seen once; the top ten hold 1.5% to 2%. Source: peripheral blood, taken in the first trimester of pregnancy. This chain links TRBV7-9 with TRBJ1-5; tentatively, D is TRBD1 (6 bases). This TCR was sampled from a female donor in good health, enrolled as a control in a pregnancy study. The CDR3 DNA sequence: TGTGCCAGCAGCTTAGGCAGGGGACCTAATCAGCCCCAGCATTTT. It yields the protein CASSLGRGPNQPQHF.